The T cell receptor beta chain described here comes from a study of T cells in Graves' hyperthyroidism and ophthalmopathy. Whole-study findings and limits: A model built on 13 V-J features separated ophthalmopathy from stable hyperthyroidism.

Comments on this clonotype: The antigen is undetermined.

After removal of 6 bases from V and 2 bases from J, the junction contained 4 bases not matched to a gene. CDR1 SGHDT and CDR2 YYEEEE come from the germline V gene. The CDR3 runs to 13 residues. RNA transcripts yielded amplified TCR beta CDR3 regions. The HTBI primer set served for first-round RT-PCR of the TCR CDR3. Each CDR3 protein is one row after TCRdb ran MiXCR on the multiplex PCR reads. Of roughly 500,000 distinct CDR3 sequences listed, around 24% are singletons. What was sequenced was blood. The V gene is TRBV5-6, the J gene TRBJ1-1; 7 bases are a match to TRBD1. The origin of this receptor is a young woman with Graves' ophthalmopathy. CDR3 nucleotide sequence: TGTGCCAGCAACCAGGGGGGAAACACTGAAGCTTTCTTT. Translating gives CASNQGGNTEAFF.